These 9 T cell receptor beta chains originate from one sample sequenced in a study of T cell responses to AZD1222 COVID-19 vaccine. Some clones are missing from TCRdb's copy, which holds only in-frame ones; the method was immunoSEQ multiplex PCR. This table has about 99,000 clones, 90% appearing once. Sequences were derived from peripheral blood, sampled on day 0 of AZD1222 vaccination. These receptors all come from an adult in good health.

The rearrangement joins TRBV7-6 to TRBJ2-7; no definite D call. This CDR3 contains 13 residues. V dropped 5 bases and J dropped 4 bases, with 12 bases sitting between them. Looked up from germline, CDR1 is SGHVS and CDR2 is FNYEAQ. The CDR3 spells CASSPGGDYEQYF. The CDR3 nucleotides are TGTGCCAGCAGCCCCGGTGGGGATTACGAGCAGTACTTC.

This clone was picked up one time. CDR3 protein: CASSFTGSVFQPQHF. The CDR3 nucleotides are TGTGCCAGCAGCTTTACAGGGAGCGTATTTCAGCCCCAGCATTTT. This chain links TRBV7-8 with TRBJ1-5; a possible D gene is TRBD1 (6 bases). CDR1 and CDR2 from the germline V gene are SGHVS and FQNEAQ. Trimming shortened V by 3 bases and J by 6 bases, and 15 bases separated the two germline ends. This CDR3 has 15 amino acids.

As DNA, the CDR3 is TGTGCCAGCAGAACAGGGCCTCGATTAGAGACCCAGTACTTC. It codes for CASRTGPRLETQYF. V and J are TRBV2 and TRBJ2-5, with TRBD1 as a possible D gene (6 bases). The CDR3 runs 14 residues. CDR1 SNHLY and CDR2 FYNNEI come from the germline V gene. V dropped 6 bases and J dropped 4 bases, with 15 bases sitting between them.

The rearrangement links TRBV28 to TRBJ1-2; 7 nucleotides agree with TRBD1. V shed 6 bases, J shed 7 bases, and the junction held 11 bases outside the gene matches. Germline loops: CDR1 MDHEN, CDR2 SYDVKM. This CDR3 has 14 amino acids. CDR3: CASSITGTASGYTF. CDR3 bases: TGTGCCAGCAGCATCACCGGGACAGCATCTGGCTACACCTTC.

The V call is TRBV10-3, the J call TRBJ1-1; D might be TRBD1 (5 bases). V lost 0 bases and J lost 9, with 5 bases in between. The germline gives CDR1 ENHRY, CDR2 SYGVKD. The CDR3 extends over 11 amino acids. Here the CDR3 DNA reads TGTGCCATCAGTGAGTCGGACAAAGCTTTCTTT. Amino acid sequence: CAISESDKAFF.

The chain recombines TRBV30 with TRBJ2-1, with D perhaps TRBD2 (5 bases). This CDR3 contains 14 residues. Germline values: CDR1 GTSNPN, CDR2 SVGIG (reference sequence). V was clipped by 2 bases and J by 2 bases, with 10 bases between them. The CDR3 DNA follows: TGTGCCTGGAGTTACGGGGTCGCCTACAATGAGCAGTTCTTC. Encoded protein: CAWSYGVAYNEQFF.

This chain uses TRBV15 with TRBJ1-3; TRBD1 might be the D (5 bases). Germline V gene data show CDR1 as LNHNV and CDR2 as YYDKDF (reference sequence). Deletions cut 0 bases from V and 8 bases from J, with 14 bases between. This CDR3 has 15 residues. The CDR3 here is CATSRDIGAWYTIYF. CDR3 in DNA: TGTGCCACCAGCAGAGATATAGGGGCTTGGTACACCATATATTTT.

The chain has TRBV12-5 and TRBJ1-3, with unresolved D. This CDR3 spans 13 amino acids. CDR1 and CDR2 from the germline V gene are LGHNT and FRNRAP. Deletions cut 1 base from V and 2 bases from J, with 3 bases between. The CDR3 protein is CASGLGAGNTIYF. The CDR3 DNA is TGTGCTAGTGGTTTGGGGGCTGGAAACACCATATATTTT.

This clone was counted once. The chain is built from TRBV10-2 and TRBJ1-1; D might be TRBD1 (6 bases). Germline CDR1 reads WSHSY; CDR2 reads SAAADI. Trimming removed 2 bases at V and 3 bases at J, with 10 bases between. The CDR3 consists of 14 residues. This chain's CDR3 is CASSEGGGYTEAFF. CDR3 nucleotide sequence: TGCGCCAGCAGTGAGGGAGGGGGATACACTGAAGCTTTCTTT.